A selection of T cell receptor beta chains follows, all from one sample in a study of blood T cell repertoires in COVID-19. The table came from immunoSEQ multiplex PCR; TCRdb's copy has only in-frame clones and leaves some out. This table has 90,000 to 150,000 clones, around nine tenths appearing once. Material: peripheral blood. The receptors originated from a woman aged 50 to 65 with acute or convalescent COVID-19. CDR3s include the opening cysteine and the closing phenylalanine or tryptophan. The order of the fields is CDR3 DNA, CDR3 protein, D gene, J gene, CDR3 length, clone size, V gene. A D gene is named only where the DNA matches it firmly. The size entry is marked missing in some rows and otherwise reads once, few, many or a size class.

TGTGCCAGCAGCCCCCTAGACGGCGACGAGCAGTACTTC,CASSPLDGDEQYF,.,TRBJ2-7,13,.,TRBV11-2
TGTGCCAGCAGCCCAGCGGCTCCTAATGAGCAGTTCTTC,CASSPAAPNEQFF,.,TRBJ2-1,13,.,TRBV7-8
TGTGCCAGCAGCGGTCGGGAAGGGGGTCAGGTCAATTCTGATGGCTACACCTTC,CASSGREGGQVNSDGYTF,.,TRBJ1-2,18,.,TRBV5-5
TGTGCCAGCAGCTTAGTTAGCGGGGAGTACAATGAGCAGTTCTTC,CASSLVSGEYNEQFF,TRBD2,TRBJ2-1,15,.,TRBV11-3
TGTGCCAGCAGTAATGGCGGATCCTACAATGAGCAGTTCTTC,CASSNGGSYNEQFF,.,TRBJ2-1,14,.,TRBV6-5
TGTGCCAGTAGTATGGATGGGGCCTCGAACACTGAAGCTTTCTTT,CASSMDGASNTEAFF,.,TRBJ1-1,15,.,TRBV19
TGCGCCAGCAGCGTGGACAACAGGGGGCGCTCCACTGAAGCTTTCTTT,CASSVDNRGRSTEAFF,TRBD1,TRBJ1-1,16,.,TRBV5-1
TGTGCCAGCAGCTTAGCTAGCGGGAGGGTCGATGAGCAGTTCTTC,CASSLASGRVDEQFF,TRBD2,TRBJ2-1,15,.,TRBV7-2
TGCGCCAGCAGCTTGGGAGGGAGACCAAGCACAGATACGCAGTATTTT,CASSLGGRPSTDTQYF,.,TRBJ2-3,16,.,TRBV5-1
TGTGCCGACTCCGGAGGGCCCTATGGCTACACCTTC,CADSGGPYGYTF,.,TRBJ1-2,12,.,TRBV6-5
TGTGCCAGCTCACCGACAGAGAATCAGCCCCAGCATTTT,CASSPTENQPQHF,.,TRBJ1-5,13,few,TRBV18
TGTGCCAGCTCACCAGAACAGGTTAACGGCTACACCTTC,CASSPEQVNGYTF,.,TRBJ1-2,13,.,TRBV18
TGTGCCAGCAGCGTCGAAGGGTCCCCGGGGGGGGAGAACACTGAAGCTTTCTTT,CASSVEGSPGGENTEAFF,.,TRBJ1-1,18,.,TRBV9
TGTGCCAGTAGTATACCGGGAGGTAACTATGGCTACACCTTC,CASSIPGGNYGYTF,.,TRBJ1-2,14,few,TRBV19
TGTGCCAGCAGCGCCACGGGGTTCCAAGAGACCCAGTACTTC,CASSATGFQETQYF,.,TRBJ2-5,14,.,TRBV9
TGTGCCAGCAGCGCGCCAGACAGGGTGGGGGGAGAGACCCAGTACTTC,CASSAPDRVGGETQYF,.,TRBJ2-5,16,.,TRBV9
TGTGCCAGTAGTATATTTGGGACAGGGGGCGCGATTGCTGGGGCCAACGTCCTGACTTTC,CASSIFGTGGAIAGANVLTF,TRBD1,TRBJ2-6,20,.,TRBV19
TGCGCCAGTGGCGATCCAGGATCACCCCTCCACTTT,CASGDPGSPLHF,.,TRBJ1-6,12,once,TRBV10-1
TGCAGCGTTGATAACTCCAGAACGGGGGAGGCTTTCTTT,CSVDNSRTGEAFF,.,TRBJ1-1,13,.,TRBV29-1
TGTGCCAGCAGCCAAGATAGCGGGGCCATGAGCTCCTACAATGAGCAGTTCTTC,CASSQDSGAMSSYNEQFF,TRBD2,TRBJ2-1,18,.,TRBV14
TGTGCCAGCAGTTACTGGGGAGGGGCTGGTACAGATACGCAGTATTTT,CASSYWGGAGTDTQYF,TRBD2,TRBJ2-3,16,.,TRBV6-5
TGTGCCGCCTCGCAGGGCACTAATGAAAAACTGTTTTTT,CAASQGTNEKLFF,.,TRBJ1-4,13,.,TRBV10-3
TGTGCCAGCCTTTACCGGGTTTTGAACACTGAAGCTTTCTTT,CASLYRVLNTEAFF,.,TRBJ1-1,14,.,TRBV2
TGTGCCAGCAGCCAAGGGAGTGGACTAGCGGGTACGCAGTATTTT,CASSQGSGLAGTQYF,TRBD2,TRBJ2-3,15,few,TRBV3-1/TRBV3-2
TGCGCCAGCAGCGCGGGACTAGCGGGGACCCCCTACGAGCAGTACTTC,CASSAGLAGTPYEQYF,TRBD2,TRBJ2-7,16,.,TRBV5-1
TGTGCCAGCAGCCCGGAACTGGGGAGGGAGACCCAGTACTTC,CASSPELGRETQYF,.,TRBJ2-5,14,.,TRBV7-6
TGTGCCAGCAGCTCTGGGCGGGGGGGATCAACTAATGAAAAACTGTTTTTT,CASSSGRGGSTNEKLFF,.,TRBJ1-4,17,.,TRBV11-2
TGTGCCAGCAGCTCCCGTAGGGACTTCCTAGCCAAAAACATTCAGTACTTC,CASSSRRDFLAKNIQYF,.,TRBJ2-4,17,.,TRBV11-3
TGTGCCAGCAGTTACTTACAATCAATTGAAAAACTGTTTTTT,CASSYLQSIEKLFF,.,TRBJ1-4,14,.,TRBV6-5
TGCGCCAGCAGCTTGGGGACCTCTTTACAGGGAGCGGGGGCTTTCTTT,CASSLGTSLQGAGAFF,.,TRBJ1-1,16,.,TRBV5-1
TGCGCCAGCAGCCCACGGCGGCGTGAAAAACTGTTTTTT,CASSPRRREKLFF,.,TRBJ1-4,13,.,TRBV5-1
TGCGCCAGCAGCGCCCTAGGGGGTCAAGAGACCCAGTACTTC,CASSALGGQETQYF,.,TRBJ2-5,14,.,TRBV5-1
TGTGCCAGCAGGGCAGGGGGACGGGCCTATGGCTACACCTTC,CASRAGGRAYGYTF,TRBD1,TRBJ1-2,14,few,TRBV5-6
TGTGCCAGCAGCCGGACAGGGGGCGCGAGGCAGCCCCAGCATTTT,CASSRTGGARQPQHF,TRBD1,TRBJ1-5,15,.,TRBV7-9
TGTGCCTGGGGCCCTCAAGAGACCCAGTACTTC,CAWGPQETQYF,.,TRBJ2-5,11,.,TRBV30
TGTGCCAGCAGCCGGGGACTAGCGGTTTACAATGAGCAGTTCTTC,CASSRGLAVYNEQFF,TRBD2,TRBJ2-1,15,.,TRBV27
TGTGCCAGCAGTTACTCGAGACAGCCGGCCGGGACCCAGTACTTC,CASSYSRQPAGTQYF,.,TRBJ2-5,15,once,TRBV6-5
TGCGCCAGCAACTTGGGACTGATTACTACCTCCGTTTTGGGCTACACCTTC,CASNLGLITTSVLGYTF,.,TRBJ1-2,17,.,TRBV23-1
TGTGCCAGCAGCTCAAGGGATCGGGACTACTATGGCTACACCTTC,CASSSRDRDYYGYTF,.,TRBJ1-2,15,once,TRBV7-2
TGTGCCAGCAGTTTATTATCTCACAGGGGACTTATACCCCTCCACTTT,CASSLLSHRGLIPLHF,TRBD1,TRBJ1-6,16,.,TRBV5-5
TGCAGTGCTCGCAGGAACTATGGCTACACCTTC,CSARRNYGYTF,.,TRBJ1-2,11,.,TRBV20-1
TGTGCCAGCAGTCACCTCACAGGGTCCCCGGACTATGGCTACACCTTC,CASSHLTGSPDYGYTF,.,TRBJ1-2,16,once,TRBV6-2/TRBV6-3
TGTGCCTCTCAGGGGCAGCACTCTGGAAACACCATATATTTT,CASQGQHSGNTIYF,.,TRBJ1-3,14,.,TRBV19
TGTGCCAGCAGTTCGGGACAGGTGCACTATGGCTACACCTTC,CASSSGQVHYGYTF,TRBD1,TRBJ1-2,14,.,TRBV6-2/TRBV6-3
TGTGCCAGTAGTAGGCCGGACAGGGGGCATTACGAGCAGTACTTC,CASSRPDRGHYEQYF,TRBD1,TRBJ2-7,15,.,TRBV19
TGTGCCAGCAGCTTCCCGACAGGGGTGAACACTGAAGCTTTCTTT,CASSFPTGVNTEAFF,TRBD1,TRBJ1-1,15,.,TRBV11-2
TGTGCCAGCAGTGAGGTCAGGGGAGCAGATACGCAGTATTTT,CASSEVRGADTQYF,.,TRBJ2-3,14,.,TRBV25-1
TGTGCCAGTAGTATAGATCAGGGGAGGGACTATGGCTACACCTTC,CASSIDQGRDYGYTF,.,TRBJ1-2,15,.,TRBV19
TGTGCCAGTAGTGGGGGAGCGGGAGTGAACGAGCAGTACTTC,CASSGGAGVNEQYF,TRBD2,TRBJ2-7,14,.,TRBV19
TGTGCCAGCAACCGGGACTTCGGTACACAGTACTTC,CASNRDFGTQYF,.,TRBJ2-5,12,few,TRBV5-6
TGTGCCAGCAGCGTAGCGGCTAGCGGGAGTAATGAGCAGTTCTTC,CASSVAASGSNEQFF,TRBD2,TRBJ2-1,15,.,TRBV9
TGTGCCAGCAGCTTAAACAGGGGAAGCGAAAAACTGTTTTTT,CASSLNRGSEKLFF,TRBD1,TRBJ1-4,14,once,TRBV7-2
TGTGCCAGCTCACCGGCAGGGGCGAGTACTGAAGCTTTCTTT,CASSPAGASTEAFF,.,TRBJ1-1,14,.,TRBV18